This TCR beta chain comes out of a study of blood T cell repertoires in COVID-19. Looking at the study overall: COVID-19 samples from acute and convalescent phases originated in the United States, Italy and Spain. From T cells, B-cell-depleted T cells, or PBMCs came the material, which was cDNA or gDNA.

The J segment lost 0 bases and the V segment lost 2 bases, leaving 13 bases of the junction unmatched. Germline V lookup: CDR1 ENHRY, CDR2 SYGVKD. The CDR3 sequence is 19 residues long. This clone was observed a few times. Source study methods: Estimation of nucleated cell counts was performed using reference gene primer amplification. Profiling relied on immunoSEQ multiplex PCR, and the TCRdb table lists in-frame clones only, not all of them. V and J calls and clone size are as listed in that table; D and trimming were resolved from the DNA. The repertoire includes 50,000 to 75,000 clones, around 67% of them detected once, and roughly 18% sits in the top ten.

The sequencing sample was made of peripheral blood. This TCR derives from a woman between 45 and 60 years old with active or convalescent COVID-19. This chain connects TRBV10-3 to TRBJ1-2; 9 bases align to TRBD1. Here the CDR3 reads CAISELQLDRGRPNYGYTF. The CDR3 coding sequence is TGTGCCATCAGTGAGCTTCAATTGGACAGGGGCCGACCTAACTATGGCTACACCTTC.